This T cell receptor beta chain was sequenced in a study of siplizumab effects on memory and regulatory T cells. General study results and limits: The diversity of naive T cells seemed greater than that of memory cells, and their alloresponse contribution seemed major. The alloreactive clones that mapped to unstimulated subsets made up only a minor fraction.

Points on this clone: Its target is unknown.

Clones were sequenced by immunoSEQ multiplex PCR, and TCRdb holds only the in-frame ones, with some missing. The sample contains approximately 94,000 clones, around 95% of which appear only once. Germline assignment: CDR1 LNHDA and CDR2 SQIVND (reference sequence). The CDR3 consists of 13 residues. Trimming cost V 7 bases and J 4 bases; bases outside gene matches: 6. The origin of this receptor is a human donor in good health. The material sequenced was naive CD4+ T cells sorted from blood. The chain uses TRBV19 and TRBJ1-1, with 7 bases that match TRBD1. This CDR3 reads CASTQGGGTEAFF. In nucleotides, the CDR3 is TGTGCCAGTACCCAGGGGGGAGGCACTGAAGCTTTCTTT.